This paragraph covers one T cell receptor beta chain sequence. From blood CD8+ and CD4+ T cells, TCR beta sequences were generated. The study used treatment-naive patients who had stable or active relapsing-remitting disease as multiple sclerosis controls. TEMRA cells were enriched by FACS, and CD4+ and CD8+ T cells were negatively isolated. An amount of RNA that ranged from 0.5 to 1 ug was reverse transcribed with random hexamers. Amplification of the TCR beta CDR3 was carried out by immunoSEQ multiplex PCR, which spanned a total of 54 Vbeta and 13 Jbeta segments. TCRdb analysed the immunoSEQ multiplex PCR reads with MiXCR anew, one entry per CDR3 protein. The sample comprises a few hundred thousand distinct CDR3 sequences, about 95% of which are singletons, and 0.095% rests with the top ten. The record originates from a study of CD8 T cells in Susac syndrome. V was clipped by 3 bases and J by 7 bases, with 11 bases between them. The germline CDR1 and CDR2 sequences are SGHNT and YYREEE (reference sequence). This CDR3 spans 13 amino acids.

The TCR comes from a human donor with multiple sclerosis. Sequences were obtained from CD4+ T cells from PBMCs. This chain joins TRBV5-4 and TRBJ2-1; weak D call: TRBD1 (6 bases). This CDR3 is CASSWLQGNEQFF. In DNA form, the CDR3 reads TGTGCCAGCAGCTGGCTACAGGGTAATGAGCAGTTCTTC.